The text below deals with one TCR beta chain. This clonotype is regarded as medium-sized (0.01 to 0.1%). Its antigen remains undetermined. Base qualities are not at hand, and no much larger clone is one base apart. Reading the label with the study, this specimen's time point is: sample taken at primary tumor resection. TCR sequencing used whole RNA extracted from tumor and nontumor lung tissue, or from cryopreserved PBMC samples, without cell sorting. The donors were 70 or so patients from the lung TRACERx cohort who had early-stage, untreated non-small cell lung cancer. Only patients for whom sufficient RNA was available from at least two tumor regions were selected for TCR sequencing. The data derive from a study of spatial heterogeneity in lung cancer (dated by TCRdb to the late 2010s). As for the study more broadly: Beta-chain transcripts were consistently detected in greater numbers than alpha-chain transcripts, which likely reflects a higher abundance of beta-chain transcripts. TCR repertoire features were related to nonsynonymous mutation counts determined by whole-exome sequencing of tumor tissue. The study quantitatively compared TCR alpha and beta repertoires across multiple tumor regions, matched nontumor lung and blood in non-small cell lung cancer. Both alpha and beta chains were TCR-sequenced in approximately 220 tumor regions, fewer than 80 matched nontumor lung samples and more than 50 PBMC samples obtained at surgery. In the raw uncorrected reads, each unique combination of TCR and UMI appeared on average more than ten times. Points the paper makes about the study in general: Confirming at a functional level the hypothesis that regional TCRs recognize regional mutations was considered to require additional single-cell paired TCR alpha and beta sequencing. Ubiquitous expanded tumor TCRs were found in blood more often at tumor resection than at routine follow-up.

Libraries came from 5' RACE. These reads were obtained on a NextSeq 500. In the TCR library protocol, a unique molecular identifier was attached to each TCR cDNA molecule so that PCR and sequencing errors could be corrected. The study's processing was this. TCR identification, UMI-based error correction and CDR3 extraction were all carried out with Decombinator tools. TCRs above a frequency of 2 per 1,000, corresponding to the top 1% of the tumor frequency distribution, were defined as expanded. Each repertoire was subsampled 100 times to 5,000 TCRs, after which Renyi diversity was computed with the R vegan package. CDR3 similarity networks were constructed using string-kernel similarity of amino acid triplets, with links drawn between CDR3s whose pairwise similarity was above 0.82. The public sequencing data were trimmed at Q25 with fastp and processed into clonotypes with MiXCR by TCRdb, which kept only in-frame beta chains. CDR3 protein duplicates are merged, each entry listing the most common genes and DNA. The V and J calls reflect TCRdb's pipeline rather than the authors' work. Counted in this sample were around 4,700 distinct CDR3 sequences; approximately 30% of them appeared once. The ten largest account for around two fifths of the sample.

The CDR3 starts with the cysteine, ends with the phenylalanine, and has 12 residues. Only CDR3 DNA remains: 36 bases, in frame from the first base. CDR1 and CDR2, looked up from the germline V gene, are WSHSY and SAAADI. V and J are truncated by 3 bases and 7 bases respectively, leaving an intervening sequence of 9 bases. The starting material was PBMCs, obtained at surgery. The source of this sequence is a male donor with early-stage non-small cell lung cancer. The chain joins TRBV10-2 to TRBJ1-1, and TRBD1 may be the D gene, going by 6 matching bases. CDR3 sequence: CASSEGQNEAFF. The DNA sequence is TGCGCCAGCAGTGAAGGACAGAATGAAGCTTTCTTT.